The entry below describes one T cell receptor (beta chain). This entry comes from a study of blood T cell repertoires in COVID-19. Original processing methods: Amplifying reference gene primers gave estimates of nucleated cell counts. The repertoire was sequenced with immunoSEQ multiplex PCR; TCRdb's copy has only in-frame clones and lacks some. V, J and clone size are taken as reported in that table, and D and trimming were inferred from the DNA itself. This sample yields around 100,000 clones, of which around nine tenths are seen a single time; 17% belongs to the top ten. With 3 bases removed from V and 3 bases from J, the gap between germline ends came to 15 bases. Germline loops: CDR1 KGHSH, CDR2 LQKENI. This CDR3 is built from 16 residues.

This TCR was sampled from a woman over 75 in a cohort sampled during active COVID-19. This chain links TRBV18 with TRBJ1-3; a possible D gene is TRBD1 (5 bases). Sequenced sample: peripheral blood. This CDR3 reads CASSPPGGVRGNTIYF. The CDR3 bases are TGTGCCAGCTCACCCCCCGGGGGGGTACGTGGAAACACCATATATTTT.